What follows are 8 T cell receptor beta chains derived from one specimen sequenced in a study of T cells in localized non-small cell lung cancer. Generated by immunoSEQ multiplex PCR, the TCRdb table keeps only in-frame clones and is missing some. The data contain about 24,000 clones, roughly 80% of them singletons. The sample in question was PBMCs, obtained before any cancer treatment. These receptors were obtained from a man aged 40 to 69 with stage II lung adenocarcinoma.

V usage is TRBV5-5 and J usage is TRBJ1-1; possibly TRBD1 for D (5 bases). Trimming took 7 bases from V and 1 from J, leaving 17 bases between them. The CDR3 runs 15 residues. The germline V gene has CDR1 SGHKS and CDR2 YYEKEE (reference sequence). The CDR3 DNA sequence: TGTGCCAGCTTACTAGCCGGACATCGGAACACTGAAGCTTTCTTT. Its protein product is CASLLAGHRNTEAFF.

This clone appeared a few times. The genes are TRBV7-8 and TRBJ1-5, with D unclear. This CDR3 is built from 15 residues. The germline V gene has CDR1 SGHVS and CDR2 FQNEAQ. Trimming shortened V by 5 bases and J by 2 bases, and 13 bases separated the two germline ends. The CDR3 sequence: CASSQGSRGNQPQHF. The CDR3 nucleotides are TGTGCCAGCAGCCAAGGATCGCGGGGCAATCAGCCCCAGCATTTT.

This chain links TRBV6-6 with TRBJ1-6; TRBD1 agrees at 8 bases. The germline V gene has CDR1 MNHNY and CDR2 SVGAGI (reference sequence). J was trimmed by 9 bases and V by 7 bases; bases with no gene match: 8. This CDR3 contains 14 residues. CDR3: CASIDRGYRSPLHF. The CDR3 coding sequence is TGTGCCAGCATCGACAGGGGATACCGTTCACCCCTCCACTTT.

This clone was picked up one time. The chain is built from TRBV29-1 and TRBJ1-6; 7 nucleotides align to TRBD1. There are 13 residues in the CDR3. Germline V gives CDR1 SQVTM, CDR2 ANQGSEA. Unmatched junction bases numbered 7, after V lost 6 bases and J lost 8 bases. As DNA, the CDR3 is TGCAGCGTACGACAGGGTTACGATTCACCCCTCCACTTT. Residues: CSVRQGYDSPLHF.

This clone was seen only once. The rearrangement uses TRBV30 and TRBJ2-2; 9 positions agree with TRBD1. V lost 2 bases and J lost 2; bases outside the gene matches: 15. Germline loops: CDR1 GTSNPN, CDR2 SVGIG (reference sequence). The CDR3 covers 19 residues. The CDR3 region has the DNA TGTGCCTGGAGTCCTAACGGACAGGGGCCGTACCGAAACACCGGGGAGCTGTTTTTT. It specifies CAWSPNGQGPYRNTGELFF. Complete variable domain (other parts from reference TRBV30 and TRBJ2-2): SQTIHQWPATLVQPVGSPLSLECTVEGTSNPNLYWYRQAAGRGLQLLFYSVGIGQISSEVPQNLSASRPQDRQFILSSKKLLLSDSGFYLCAWSPNGQGPYRNTGELFFGEGSRLTVL.

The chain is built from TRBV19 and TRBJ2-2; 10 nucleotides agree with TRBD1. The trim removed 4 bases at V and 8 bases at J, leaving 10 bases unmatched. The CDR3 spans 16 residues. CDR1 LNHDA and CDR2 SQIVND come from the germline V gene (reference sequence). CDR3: CASSSSRDRGIGELFF. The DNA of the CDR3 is TGTGCCAGTAGTAGCTCCCGGGACAGGGGAATTGGGGAGCTGTTTTTT.

CDR3 residues: CASSAGHSYNSPLHF. The CDR3 nucleotides read TGTGCCAGCAGCGCCGGACATTCCTATAATTCACCCCTCCACTTT. This chain links TRBV9 with TRBJ1-6, with D possibly TRBD1 on 5 matching bases. CDR3 length: 15 residues. Germline V lookup: CDR1 SGDLS, CDR2 YYNGEE. V dropped 3 bases and J dropped 1 base, with 8 bases sitting between them.

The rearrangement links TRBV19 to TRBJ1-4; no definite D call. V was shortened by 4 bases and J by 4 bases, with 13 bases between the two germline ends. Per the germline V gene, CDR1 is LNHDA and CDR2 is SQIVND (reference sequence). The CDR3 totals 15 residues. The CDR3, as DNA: TGTGCCAGTAGTAAGGGCGGTTCCTTTAATGAAAAACTGTTTTTT. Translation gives CASSKGGSFNEKLFF.